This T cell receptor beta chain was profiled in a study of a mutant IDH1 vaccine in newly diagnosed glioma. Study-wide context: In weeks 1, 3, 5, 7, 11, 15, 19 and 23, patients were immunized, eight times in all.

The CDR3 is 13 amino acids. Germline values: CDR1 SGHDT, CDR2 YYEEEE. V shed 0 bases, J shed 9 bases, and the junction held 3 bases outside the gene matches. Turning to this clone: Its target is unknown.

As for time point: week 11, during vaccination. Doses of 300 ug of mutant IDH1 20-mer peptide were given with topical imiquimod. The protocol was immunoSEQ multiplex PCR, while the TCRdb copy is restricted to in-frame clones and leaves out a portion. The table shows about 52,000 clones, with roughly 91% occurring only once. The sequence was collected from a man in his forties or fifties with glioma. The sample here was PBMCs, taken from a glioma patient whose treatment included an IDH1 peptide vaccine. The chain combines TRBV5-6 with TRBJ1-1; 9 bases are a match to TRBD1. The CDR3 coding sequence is TGTGCCAGCAGCTTGGCGGGGACAGGGAAAGCTTTCTTT. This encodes CASSLAGTGKAFF.